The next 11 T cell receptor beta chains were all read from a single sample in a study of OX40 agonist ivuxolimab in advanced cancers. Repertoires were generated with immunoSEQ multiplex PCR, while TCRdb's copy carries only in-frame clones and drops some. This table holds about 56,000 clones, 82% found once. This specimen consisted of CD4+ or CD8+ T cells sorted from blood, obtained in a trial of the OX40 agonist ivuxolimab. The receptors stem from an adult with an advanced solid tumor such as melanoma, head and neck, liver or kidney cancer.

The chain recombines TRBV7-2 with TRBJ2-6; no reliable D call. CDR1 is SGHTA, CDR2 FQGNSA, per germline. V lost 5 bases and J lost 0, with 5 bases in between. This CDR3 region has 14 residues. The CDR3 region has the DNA TGTGCCAGCAGCCTTGTCTCTGGGGCCAACGTCCTGACTTTC. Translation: CASSLVSGANVLTF. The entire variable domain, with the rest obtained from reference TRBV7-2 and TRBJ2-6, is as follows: GAGVSQSPSNKVTEKGKDVELRCDPISGHTALYWYRQSLGQGLEFLIYFQGNSAPDKSGLPSDRFSAERTGGSVSTLTIQRTQQEDSAVYLCASSLVSGANVLTFGAGSRLTVL.

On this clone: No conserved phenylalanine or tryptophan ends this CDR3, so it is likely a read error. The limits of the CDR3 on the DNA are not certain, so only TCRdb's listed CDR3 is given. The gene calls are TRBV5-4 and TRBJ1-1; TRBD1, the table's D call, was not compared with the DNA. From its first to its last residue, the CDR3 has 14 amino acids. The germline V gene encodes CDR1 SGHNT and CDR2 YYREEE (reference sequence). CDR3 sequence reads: CASSDGQGSVFPQI.

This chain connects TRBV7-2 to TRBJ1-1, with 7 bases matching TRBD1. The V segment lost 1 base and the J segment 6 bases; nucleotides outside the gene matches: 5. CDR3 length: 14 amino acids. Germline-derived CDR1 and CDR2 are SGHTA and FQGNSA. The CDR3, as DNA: TGTGCCAGCAGCTTAGTGGGGACAGACTCTGAAGCTTTCTTT. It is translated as CASSLVGTDSEAFF.

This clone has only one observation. This CDR3 reads CASSPTGVYGYTF. CDR3 bases: TGTGCCAGCAGCCCGACAGGGGTTTACGGCTACACCTTC. This sequence joins TRBV7-9 and TRBJ1-2; 8 nucleotides line up with TRBD1. The germline CDR1 and CDR2 sequences are SEHNR and FQNEAQ (reference sequence). The junction had 7 bases not matched to a gene; V was cut back by 5 bases and J by 8 bases. CDR3 length: 13 residues.

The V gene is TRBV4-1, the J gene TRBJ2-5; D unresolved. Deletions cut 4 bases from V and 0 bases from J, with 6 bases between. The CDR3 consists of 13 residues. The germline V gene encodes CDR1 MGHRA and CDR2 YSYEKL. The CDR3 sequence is CASSPGYQETQYF. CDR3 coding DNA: TGCGCCAGCAGCCCTGGGTACCAAGAGACCCAGTACTTC.

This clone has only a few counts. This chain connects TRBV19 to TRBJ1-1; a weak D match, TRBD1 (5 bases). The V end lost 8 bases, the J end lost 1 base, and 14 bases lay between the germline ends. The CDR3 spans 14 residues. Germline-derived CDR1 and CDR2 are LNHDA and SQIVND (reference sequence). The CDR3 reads CASSGREGNTEAFF. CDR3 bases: TGTGCCAGTTCAGGGAGGGAGGGGAACACTGAAGCTTTCTTT.

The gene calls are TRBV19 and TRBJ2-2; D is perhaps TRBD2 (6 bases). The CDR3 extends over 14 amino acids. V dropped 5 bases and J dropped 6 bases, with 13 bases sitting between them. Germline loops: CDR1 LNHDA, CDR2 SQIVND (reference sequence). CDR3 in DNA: TGTGCCAGTAGTGAAGGACTACGGCCCGGGGAGCTGTTTTTT. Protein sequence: CASSEGLRPGELFF.

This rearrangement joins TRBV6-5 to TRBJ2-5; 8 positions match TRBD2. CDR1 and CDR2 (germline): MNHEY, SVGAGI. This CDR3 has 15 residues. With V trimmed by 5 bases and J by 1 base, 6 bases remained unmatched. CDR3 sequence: CASSPAGALQETQYF. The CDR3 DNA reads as TGTGCCAGCAGTCCAGCGGGAGCGCTCCAAGAGACCCAGTACTTC.

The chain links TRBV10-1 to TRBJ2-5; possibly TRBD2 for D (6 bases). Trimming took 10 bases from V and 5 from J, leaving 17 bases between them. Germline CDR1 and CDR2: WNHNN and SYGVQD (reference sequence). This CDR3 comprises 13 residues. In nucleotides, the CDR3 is TGCGCCACCGGGGGACGCCAGCGGGAGACCCAGTACTTC. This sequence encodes CATGGRQRETQYF.

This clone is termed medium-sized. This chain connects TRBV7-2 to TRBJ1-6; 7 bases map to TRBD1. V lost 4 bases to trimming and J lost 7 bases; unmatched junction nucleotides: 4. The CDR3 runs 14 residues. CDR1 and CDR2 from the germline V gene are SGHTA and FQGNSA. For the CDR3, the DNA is TGTGCCAGCAGCTCTCCAGGGGGGAATTCACCCCTCCACTTT. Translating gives CASSSPGGNSPLHF.

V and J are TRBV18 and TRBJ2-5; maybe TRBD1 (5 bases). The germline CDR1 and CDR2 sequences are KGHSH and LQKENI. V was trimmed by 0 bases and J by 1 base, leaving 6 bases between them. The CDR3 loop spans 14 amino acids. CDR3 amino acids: CASSPPTAQETQYF. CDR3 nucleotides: TGTGCCAGCTCACCACCGACAGCCCAAGAGACCCAGTACTTC.